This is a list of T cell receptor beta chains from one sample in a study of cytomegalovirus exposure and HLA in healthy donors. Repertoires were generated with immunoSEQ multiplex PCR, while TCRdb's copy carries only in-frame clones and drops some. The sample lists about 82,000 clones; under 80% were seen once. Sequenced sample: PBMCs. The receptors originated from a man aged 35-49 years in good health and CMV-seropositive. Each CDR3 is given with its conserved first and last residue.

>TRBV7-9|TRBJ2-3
CSSSLSPTDTQYF
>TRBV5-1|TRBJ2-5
CASSYGTGGLHGQYF
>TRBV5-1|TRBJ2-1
CASSFFFSREGQNEQFF
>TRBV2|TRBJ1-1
CASRTLSGTGNTEAFF
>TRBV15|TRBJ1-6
CATSRGGFLDSPLHF
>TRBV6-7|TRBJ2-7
CASSYEGGKYEQYF
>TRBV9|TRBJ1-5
CASSVGQGSNQPQHF
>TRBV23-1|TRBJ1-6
CANKGAPLNSPLHF
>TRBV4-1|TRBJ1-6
CASSQDQNSPLHF
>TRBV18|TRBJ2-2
CASSPRTANTGELFF
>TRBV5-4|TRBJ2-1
CASSAQGGIGNEQFF
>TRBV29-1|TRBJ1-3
CSPWGPGNTIYF
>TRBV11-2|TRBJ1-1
CASSLSPGMQAFF
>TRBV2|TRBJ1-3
CASIQELGNTIYF
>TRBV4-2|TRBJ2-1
CASSQVNNEQFF
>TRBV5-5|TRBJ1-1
CASSIWTGSNTEAFF
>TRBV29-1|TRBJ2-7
CSVMDSWDEQYF
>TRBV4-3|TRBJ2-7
CASSQDSLIKGSYEQYF
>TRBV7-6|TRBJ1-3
CASSPGTPVSGNTIYF
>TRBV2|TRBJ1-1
CASSWVRVNTEAFF
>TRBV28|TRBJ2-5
CASSRSETQYF
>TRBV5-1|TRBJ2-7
CASSVEEGSTPYF
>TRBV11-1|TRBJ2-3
CASSSGVGNTDTQYF
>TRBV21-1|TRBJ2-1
CASRRRKDRDHNEQFF
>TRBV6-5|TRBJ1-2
CASRSQGRAYGYTF
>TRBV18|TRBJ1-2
CASSPSSGTKLHGYTF
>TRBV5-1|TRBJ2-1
CASSSAGLAGVNEQFF
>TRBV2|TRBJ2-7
CASSDQRSPLADSYEQYF
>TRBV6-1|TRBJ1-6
CASADRVNSPLHF
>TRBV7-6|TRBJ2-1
CASSPRAGGRDEQFF
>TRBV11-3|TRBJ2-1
CASSLSGLSNEQFF
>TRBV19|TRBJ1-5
CASSFINQPQHF
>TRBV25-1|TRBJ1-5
CASSEKLPYSNQPQHF
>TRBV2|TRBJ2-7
CASSEDGLNYEQYF
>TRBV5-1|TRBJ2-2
CASSESGTNTGELFF
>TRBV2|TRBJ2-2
CASSLAGGYNTGELFF
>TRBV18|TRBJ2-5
CASSGDGGETQYF
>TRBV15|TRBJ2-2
CATSIRLASNTGELFF
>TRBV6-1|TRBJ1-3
CASSRLVGGGNTIYF
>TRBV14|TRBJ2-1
CASSLTPGLGGGNEQFF
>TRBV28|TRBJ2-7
CASSFYPSGSWEQYF
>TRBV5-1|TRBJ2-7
CASSLARSDEQYF
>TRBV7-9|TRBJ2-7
CASSLANPDYEQYF
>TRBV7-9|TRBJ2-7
CASSLGGSGYEQYF
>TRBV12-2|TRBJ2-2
CASRLELAGETGELFF
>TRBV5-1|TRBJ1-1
CASSSTGGAVGTEAFF
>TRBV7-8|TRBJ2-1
CASSQTPQGVLRIF
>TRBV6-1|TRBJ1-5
CASSGVYSNQPQHF
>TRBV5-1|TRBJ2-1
CASSFSAGSPSGNEQFF
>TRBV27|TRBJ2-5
CASSFSGGGQTQYF
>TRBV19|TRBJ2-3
CASSTRTSGATDTQYF
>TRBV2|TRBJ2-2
CASSQGLGELFF
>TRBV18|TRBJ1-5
CASSYDTNQPQHF
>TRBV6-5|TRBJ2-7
CASSLGTGGYEQYF
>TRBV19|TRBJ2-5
CASSILGAEETQYF
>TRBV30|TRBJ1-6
CAWSGDRAGSPLHF
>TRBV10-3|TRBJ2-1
CAISESGGIGNEQFF